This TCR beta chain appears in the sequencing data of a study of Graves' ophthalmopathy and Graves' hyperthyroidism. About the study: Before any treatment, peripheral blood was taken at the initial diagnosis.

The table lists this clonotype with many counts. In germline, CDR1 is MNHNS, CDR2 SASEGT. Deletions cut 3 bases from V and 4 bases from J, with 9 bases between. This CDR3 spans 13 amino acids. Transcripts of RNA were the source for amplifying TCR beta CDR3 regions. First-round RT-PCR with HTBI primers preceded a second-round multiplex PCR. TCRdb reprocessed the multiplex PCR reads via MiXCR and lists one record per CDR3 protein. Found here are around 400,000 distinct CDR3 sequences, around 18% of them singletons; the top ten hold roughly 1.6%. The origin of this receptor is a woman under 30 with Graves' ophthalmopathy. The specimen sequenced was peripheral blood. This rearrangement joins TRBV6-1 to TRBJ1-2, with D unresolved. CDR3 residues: CASSEKGLYGYTF. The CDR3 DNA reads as TGTGCCAGCAGTGAGAAAGGCCTCTATGGCTACACCTTC.